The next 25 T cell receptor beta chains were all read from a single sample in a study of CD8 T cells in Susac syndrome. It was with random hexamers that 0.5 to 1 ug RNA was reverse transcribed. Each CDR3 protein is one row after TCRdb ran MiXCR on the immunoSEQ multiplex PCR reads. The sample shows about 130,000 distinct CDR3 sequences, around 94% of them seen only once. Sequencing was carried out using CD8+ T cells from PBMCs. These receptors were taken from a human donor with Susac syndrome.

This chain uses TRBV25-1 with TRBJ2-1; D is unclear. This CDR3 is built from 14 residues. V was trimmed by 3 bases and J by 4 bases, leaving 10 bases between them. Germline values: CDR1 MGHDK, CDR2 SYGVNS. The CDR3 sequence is CASSDSASYNEQFF. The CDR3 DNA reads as TGTGCCAGCAGTGATTCGGCCTCATACAATGAGCAGTTCTTC.

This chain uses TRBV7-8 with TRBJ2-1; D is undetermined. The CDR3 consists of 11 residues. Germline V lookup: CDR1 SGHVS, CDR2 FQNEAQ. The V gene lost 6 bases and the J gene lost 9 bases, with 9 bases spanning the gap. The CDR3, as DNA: TGTGCCAGCAGTCGTTCTGGTGAGCAGTTCTTC. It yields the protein CASSRSGEQFF.

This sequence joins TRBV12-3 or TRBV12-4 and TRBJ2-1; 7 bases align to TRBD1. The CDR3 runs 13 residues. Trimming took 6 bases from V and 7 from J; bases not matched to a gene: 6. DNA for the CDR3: TGTGCCAGCAGCTACTTGACAGGGAATGAGCAGTTCTTC. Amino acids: CASSYLTGNEQFF.

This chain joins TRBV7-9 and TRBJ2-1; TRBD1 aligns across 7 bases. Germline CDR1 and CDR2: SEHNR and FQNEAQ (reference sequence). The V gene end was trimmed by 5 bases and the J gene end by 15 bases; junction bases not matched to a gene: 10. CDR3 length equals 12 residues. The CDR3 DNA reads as TGTGCCAGCAGCCCCGGACAGGCGGCGGGGTTCTTC. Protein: CASSPGQAAGFF.

The CDR3 nucleotides read TGCAGTGCTACACGGCGGGAGGCCGTCTACAATGAGCAGTTCTTC. The encoded protein is CSATRREAVYNEQFF. This chain links TRBV20-1 with TRBJ2-1; 8 nucleotides match TRBD2. The germline V gene encodes CDR1 DFQATT and CDR2 SNEGSKA (reference sequence). With V trimmed by 4 bases and J by 3 bases, 8 bases remained unmatched. This CDR3 spans 15 amino acids.

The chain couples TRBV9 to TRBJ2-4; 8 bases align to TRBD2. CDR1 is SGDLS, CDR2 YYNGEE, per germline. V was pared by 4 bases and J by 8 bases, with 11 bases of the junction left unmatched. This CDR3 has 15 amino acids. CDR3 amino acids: CASSPSAGGGDIQYF. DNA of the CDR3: TGTGCCAGCAGCCCGTCGGCGGGGGGTGGTGACATTCAGTACTTC. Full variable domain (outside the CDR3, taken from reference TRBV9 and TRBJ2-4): DSGVTQTPKHLITATGQRVTLRCSPRSGDLSVYWYQQSLDQGLQFLIQYYNGEERAKGNILERFSAQQFPDLHSELNLSSLELGDSALYFCASSPSAGGGDIQYFGAGTRLSVL.

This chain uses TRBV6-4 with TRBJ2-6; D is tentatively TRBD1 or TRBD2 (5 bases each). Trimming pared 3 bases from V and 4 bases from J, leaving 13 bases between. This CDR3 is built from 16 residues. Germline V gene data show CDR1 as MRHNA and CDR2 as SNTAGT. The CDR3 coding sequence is TGTGCCAGCAGTGAAAAACCAGGGACGGGGGCCAACGTCCTGACTTTC. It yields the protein CASSEKPGTGANVLTF.

DNA of the CDR3: TGCGCCAGCAGCCCTATAGCGGGAGGTACCTACGAGCAGTACTTC. It encodes CASSPIAGGTYEQYF. J is TRBJ2-7 and V is TRBV4-1, with 10 bases that match TRBD2. J gave up 2 bases and V 4 bases, and 5 bases lay outside the gene matches. Germline lookup yields CDR1 MGHRA and CDR2 YSYEKL. CDR3 size: 15 residues.

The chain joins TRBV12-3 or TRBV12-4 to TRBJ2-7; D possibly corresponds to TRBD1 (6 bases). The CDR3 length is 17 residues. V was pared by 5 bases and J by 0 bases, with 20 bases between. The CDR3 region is CASSLSIQGPRSYEQYF. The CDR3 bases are TGTGCCAGCAGTCTTTCTATACAGGGACCCCGCTCCTACGAGCAGTACTTC.

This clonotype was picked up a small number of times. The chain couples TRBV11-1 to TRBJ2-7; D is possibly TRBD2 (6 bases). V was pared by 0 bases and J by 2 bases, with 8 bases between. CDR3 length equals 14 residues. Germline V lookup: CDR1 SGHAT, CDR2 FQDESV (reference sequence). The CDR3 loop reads CASSLAGGTYEQYF. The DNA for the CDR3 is TGTGCCAGCAGCTTAGCGGGAGGAACCTACGAGCAGTACTTC. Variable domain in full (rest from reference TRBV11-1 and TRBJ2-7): EAEVAQSPRYKITEKSQAVAFWCDPISGHATLYWYRQILGQGPELLVQFQDESVVDDSQLPKDRFSAERLKGVDSTLKIQPAELGDSAMYLCASSLAGGTYEQYFGPGTRLTVT.

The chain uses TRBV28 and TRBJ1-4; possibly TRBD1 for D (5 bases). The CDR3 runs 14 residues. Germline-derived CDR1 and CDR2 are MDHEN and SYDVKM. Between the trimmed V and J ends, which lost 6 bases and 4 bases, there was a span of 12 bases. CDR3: CASRIEQGNEKLFF. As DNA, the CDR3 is TGTGCCAGCAGGATCGAGCAGGGTAATGAAAAACTGTTTTTT.

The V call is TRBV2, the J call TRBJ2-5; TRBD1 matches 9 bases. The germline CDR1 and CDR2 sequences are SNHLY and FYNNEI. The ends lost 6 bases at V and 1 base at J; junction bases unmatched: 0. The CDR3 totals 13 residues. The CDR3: CASRDRGQETQYF. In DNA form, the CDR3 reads TGTGCCAGCAGGGACAGGGGCCAAGAGACCCAGTACTTC.

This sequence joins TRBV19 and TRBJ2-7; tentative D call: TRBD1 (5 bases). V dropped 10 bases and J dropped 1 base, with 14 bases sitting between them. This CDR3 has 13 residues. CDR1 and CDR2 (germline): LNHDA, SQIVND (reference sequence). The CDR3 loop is CATQPGNSYEQYF. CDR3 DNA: TGTGCCACCCAACCAGGGAATTCCTACGAGCAGTACTTC.

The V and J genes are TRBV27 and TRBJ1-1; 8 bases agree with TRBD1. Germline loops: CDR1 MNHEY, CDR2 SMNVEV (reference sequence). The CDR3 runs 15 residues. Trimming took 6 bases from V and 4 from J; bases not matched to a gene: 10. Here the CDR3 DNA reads TGTGCCAGCAGCCCCCCCGGACAGGGACTCACTGAAGCTTTCTTT. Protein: CASSPPGQGLTEAFF.

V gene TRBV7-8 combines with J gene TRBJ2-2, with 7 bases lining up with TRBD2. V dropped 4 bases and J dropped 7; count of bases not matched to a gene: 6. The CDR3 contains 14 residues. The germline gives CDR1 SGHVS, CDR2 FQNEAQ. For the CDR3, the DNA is TGTGCCAGCAGCTACTTACGGGGGGTCGGGGAGCTGTTTTTT. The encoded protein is CASSYLRGVGELFF.

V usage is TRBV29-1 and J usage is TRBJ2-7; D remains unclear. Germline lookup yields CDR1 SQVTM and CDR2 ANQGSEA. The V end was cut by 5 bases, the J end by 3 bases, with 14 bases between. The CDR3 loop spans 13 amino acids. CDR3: CSVLSPHGYEQYF. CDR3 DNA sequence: TGCAGCGTTCTTTCCCCCCACGGCTACGAGCAGTACTTC.

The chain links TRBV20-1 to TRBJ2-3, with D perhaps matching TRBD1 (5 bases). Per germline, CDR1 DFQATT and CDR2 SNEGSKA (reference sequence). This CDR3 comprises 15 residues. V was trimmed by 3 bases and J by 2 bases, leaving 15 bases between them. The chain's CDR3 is CSARIGQGLTDTQYF. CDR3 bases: TGCAGTGCTAGGATCGGGCAGGGTCTCACAGATACGCAGTATTTT.

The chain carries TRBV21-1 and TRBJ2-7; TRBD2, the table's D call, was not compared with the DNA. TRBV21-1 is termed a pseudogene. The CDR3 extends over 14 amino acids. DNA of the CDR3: TGTGCCAGCATAGGGCAGAGATGCTTACGCGAGCAGTACTTC. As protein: CASIGQRCLREQYF.

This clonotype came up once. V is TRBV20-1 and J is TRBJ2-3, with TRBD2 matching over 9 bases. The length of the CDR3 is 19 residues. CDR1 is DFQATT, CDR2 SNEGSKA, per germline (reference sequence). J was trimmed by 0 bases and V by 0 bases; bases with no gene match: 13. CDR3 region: CSAREGVAGDIKSTDTQYF. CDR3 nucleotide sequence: TGCAGTGCTAGAGAAGGGGTAGCGGGAGACATCAAGAGCACAGATACGCAGTATTTT.

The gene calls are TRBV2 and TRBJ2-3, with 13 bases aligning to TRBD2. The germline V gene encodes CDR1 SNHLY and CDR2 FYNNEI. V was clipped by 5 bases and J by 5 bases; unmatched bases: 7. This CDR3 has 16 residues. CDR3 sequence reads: CASSSTLAGGRDTQYF. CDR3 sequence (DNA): TGTGCCAGCAGTTCTACACTAGCGGGGGGGCGAGATACGCAGTATTTT.

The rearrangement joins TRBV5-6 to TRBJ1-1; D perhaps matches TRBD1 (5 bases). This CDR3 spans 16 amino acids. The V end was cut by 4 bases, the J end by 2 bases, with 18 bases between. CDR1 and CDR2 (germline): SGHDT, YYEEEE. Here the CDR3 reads CASSAVGASLNTEAFF. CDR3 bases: TGTGCCAGCAGCGCGGTAGGGGCCAGCTTAAACACTGAAGCTTTCTTT.

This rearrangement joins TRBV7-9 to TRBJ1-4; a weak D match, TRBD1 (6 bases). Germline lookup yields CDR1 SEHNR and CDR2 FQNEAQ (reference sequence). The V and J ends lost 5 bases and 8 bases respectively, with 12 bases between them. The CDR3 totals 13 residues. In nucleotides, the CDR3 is TGTGCCAGCAGCCCCGAGGGGGAGGAAAAACTGTTTTTT. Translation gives CASSPEGEEKLFF.

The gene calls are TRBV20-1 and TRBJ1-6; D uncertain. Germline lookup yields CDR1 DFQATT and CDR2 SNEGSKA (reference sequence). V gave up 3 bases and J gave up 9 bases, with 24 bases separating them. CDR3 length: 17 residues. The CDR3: CSASPWKVLHDGSPLHF. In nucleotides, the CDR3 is TGCAGTGCTAGCCCCTGGAAGGTCTTACATGATGGTTCACCCCTCCACTTT.

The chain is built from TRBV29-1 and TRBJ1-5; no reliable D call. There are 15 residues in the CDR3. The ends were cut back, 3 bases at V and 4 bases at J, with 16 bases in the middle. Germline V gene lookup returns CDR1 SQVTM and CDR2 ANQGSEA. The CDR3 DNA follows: TGCAGCGTTGATGTGGTCCGAAAGGTTAATCAGCCCCAGCATTTT. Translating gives CSVDVVRKVNQPQHF.

The chain's CDR3 is CASSYSRQGALLGAFF. CDR3 DNA: TGTGCCAGCAGTTACTCACGGCAGGGGGCTCTCCTTGGAGCTTTCTTT. The V and J genes are TRBV6-5 and TRBJ1-1; 8 nucleotides align to TRBD1. Per the germline V gene, CDR1 is MNHEY and CDR2 is SVGAGI. This CDR3 contains 16 residues. With V trimmed by 0 bases and J by 10 bases, 13 bases remained unmatched.